This section outlines one T cell receptor beta chain sequence together with its context. Libraries were prepared by immunoSEQ multiplex PCR; TCRdb keeps only in-frame clonotypes and omits some of them. Of a few hundred thousand clones in the sample, more than 70% are singletons; the top ten hold about 11%. The sample is drawn from a study of blood T cell repertoires in COVID-19. The trim removed 4 bases at V and 4 bases at J, leaving 5 bases unmatched. This CDR3 comprises 14 residues. From germline, CDR1 is LNHDA and CDR2 SQIVND (reference sequence). The sequenced sample consisted of peripheral blood. The V gene is TRBV19, the J gene TRBJ1-1, with 8 bases that match TRBD1. The TCR was taken from a woman in her 30s with COVID-19, enrolled during active disease. The CDR3 here is CASSTLQGGTEAFF. The CDR3 DNA is TGTGCCAGTAGTACGCTACAGGGGGGCACTGAAGCTTTCTTT. Full variable domain (rest looked up from reference TRBV19 and TRBJ1-1): DGGITQSPKYLFRKEGQNVTLSCEQNLNHDAMYWYRQDPGQGLRLIYYSQIVNDFQKGDIAEGYSVSREKKESFPLTVTSAQKNPTAFYLCASSTLQGGTEAFFGQGTRLTVV.